This T cell receptor beta chain was captured by sequencing in a study of Tregs in tolerant kidney transplant recipients. Findings and caveats of the study: No direct test of biological reproducibility was done here.

V shed 3 bases and J shed 2 bases, with 18 bases lying between them. The length of the CDR3 is 17 residues. CDR1 and CDR2 from the germline V gene are SGHRS and YFSETQ. The table came from immunoSEQ multiplex PCR; TCRdb's copy has only in-frame clones and leaves some out. Of over 50,000 clones listed, over 70% are singletons. CD4+CD25+CD127- Tregs, CD4+CD25- non-Tregs, CD4 and CD8 cells were sorted. Regarding this clone: The antigen is not known.

The sequence was collected from a human donor in good health. J is TRBJ1-5 and V is TRBV5-1, with D possibly TRBD1 on 6 matching bases. Sequenced sample: CD4+ T cells from blood. CDR3 DNA sequence: TGCGCCAGCAGCTCAAGATGGGGGGCACCGGGCAATCAGCCCCAGCATTTT. Its protein product is CASSSRWGAPGNQPQHF. Complete variable domain (other parts from reference TRBV5-1 and TRBJ1-5): KAGVTQTPRYLIKTRGQQVTLSCSPISGHRSVSWYQQTPGQGLQFLFEYFSETQRNKGNFPGRFSGRQFSNSRSEMNVSTLELGDSALYLCASSSRWGAPGNQPQHFGDGTRLSIL.